Sequencing of this T cell receptor beta chain was carried out in a study of cytomegalovirus exposure and HLA in healthy donors. A word on this clone: Its matching antigen is unknown.

The primer mix had 60 Vbeta and 13 Jbeta primers. Assay: immunoSEQ multiplex PCR; the TCRdb copy retains only in-frame clones and omits some. The table lists around 130,000 clones, about two thirds of them singletons, with about 2.4% in the top ten. Study results and limitations: Compared with the roughly 670-donor mean, an Asian-associated ancestry cluster reportedly had fewer N-insertions, according to a later analysis.

This TCR came from a woman in her sixties in good health and CMV-seropositive. The sequenced sample was PBMCs.

The CDR3 loop reads CATSSGQGPYEQYF. CDR3 sequence (DNA): TGTGCCACCAGCAGTGGGCAGGGGCCCTACGAGCAGTACTTC. The rearrangement joins TRBV15 to TRBJ2-7, with D tentatively TRBD1 (6 bases). V lost 3 bases and J lost 2, with 11 bases in between. Germline V gene lookup returns CDR1 LNHNV and CDR2 YYDKDF (reference sequence). The length of the CDR3 is 14 residues.